The 3 T cell receptor beta chains listed next were all sequenced from one sample in a study of response to subunit inactivated influenza vaccine. MiXCR was run by TCRdb on the RT-PCR reads, yielding one entry per CDR3 protein. The sample consists of approximately 500,000 distinct CDR3 sequences, under 25% of them appearing once. The same data also contributed to another study, on T cells expressing NK-cell markers. From that report: It was by 5'RACE template switching with UMIs that TCR beta cDNA was made.

The sequences come from CD4+ T cells sorted from PBMCs, collected about 12 days after vaccination. Source of these receptors: a man over 45 who received an inactivated influenza vaccine.

Only a few counts were recorded for this clonotype. V is TRBV7-9 and J is TRBJ1-1, with D tentatively TRBD1 (5 bases). This CDR3 has 14 residues. The germline V gene has CDR1 SEHNR and CDR2 FQNEAQ (reference sequence). V dropped 5 bases and J dropped 11 bases, with 21 bases sitting between them. CDR3 sequence reads: CASSAGGRPGDAFF. The CDR3 coding sequence is TGTGCCAGCAGCGCAGGTGGACGACCGGGGGATGCTTTCTTT.

This clonotype was seen repeatedly, ten times or more. The chain couples TRBV11-2 to TRBJ2-1, with 11 positions matching TRBD2. CDR3 length: 16 amino acids. V lost 1 base and J lost 3; bases outside the gene matches: 2. Germline V gene lookup returns CDR1 SGHAT and CDR2 FQNNGV. CDR3 sequence: CASSLVAGGHYNEQFF. CDR3 DNA: TGTGCCAGCAGCTTAGTAGCGGGAGGGCACTACAATGAGCAGTTCTTC.

The V and J genes are TRBV7-9 and TRBJ2-7, with D unclear. CDR1 and CDR2 from the germline V gene are SEHNR and FQNEAQ (reference sequence). The CDR3 is made up of 11 amino acids. V shed 5 bases and J shed 8 bases, with 10 bases lying between them. The CDR3 region has the DNA TGTGCCAGCAGCCGATCCGACCAGCAGTACTTC. It is translated as CASSRSDQQYF. The full variable domain, completed using reference TRBV7-9 and TRBJ2-7, is DTGVSQNPRHKITKRGQNVTFRCDPISEHNRLYWYRQTLGQGPEFLTYFQNEAQLEKSRLLSDRFSAERPKGSFSTLEIQRTEQGDSAMYLCASSRSDQQYFGPGTRLTVT.